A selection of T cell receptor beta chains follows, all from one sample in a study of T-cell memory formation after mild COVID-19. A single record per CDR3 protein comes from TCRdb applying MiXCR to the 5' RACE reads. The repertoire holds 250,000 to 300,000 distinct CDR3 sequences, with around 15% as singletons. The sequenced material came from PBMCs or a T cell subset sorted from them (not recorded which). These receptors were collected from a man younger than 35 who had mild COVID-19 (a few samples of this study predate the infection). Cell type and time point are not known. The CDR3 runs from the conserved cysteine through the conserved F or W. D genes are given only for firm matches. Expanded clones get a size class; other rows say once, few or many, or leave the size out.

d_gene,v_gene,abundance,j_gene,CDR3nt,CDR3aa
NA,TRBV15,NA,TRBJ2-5,TGTGCCACGAGACCGAGCAGCCAAGAGACCCAGTACTTC,CATRPSSQETQYF
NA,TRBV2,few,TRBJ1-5,TGTGCCAGCAGTGCTCCTGGGTTTCTTAGCAATCAGCCCCAGCATTTT,CASSAPGFLSNQPQHF
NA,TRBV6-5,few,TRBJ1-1,TGTGCCAGCAGTTATACGTTTCGGGGGGACACTGAAGCTTTCTTT,CASSYTFRGDTEAFF
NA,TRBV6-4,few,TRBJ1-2,TGTGCCAGCAGTGGTACCAGCGGGGGCTACACCTTC,CASSGTSGGYTF
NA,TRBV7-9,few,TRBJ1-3,TGTGCCAGCAGCTTAAATCCCTGGGGCGGAAACACCATATATTTT,CASSLNPWGGNTIYF
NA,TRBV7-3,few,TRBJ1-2,TGTGCCAGAGCTGCGGGGGGCTACACCTTC,CARAAGGYTF
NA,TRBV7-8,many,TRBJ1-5,TGTGCCAGCAGCTCCCAGGGAATTCGACGCAATCAGCCCCAGCATTTT,CASSSQGIRRNQPQHF
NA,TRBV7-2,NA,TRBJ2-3,TGTGCCAGCAGCCCACAACCTGCGATGATATGGACAGATACGCAGTATTTT,CASSPQPAMIWTDTQYF
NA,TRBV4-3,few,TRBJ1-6,TGCGCCAGCAGCCAGGGACGGTATTCACCCCTCCACTTT,CASSQGRYSPLHF
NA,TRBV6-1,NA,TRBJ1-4,TGTGCCAGCAGTGCCCAGGGGTCGACTAATGAAAAACTGTTTTTT,CASSAQGSTNEKLFF
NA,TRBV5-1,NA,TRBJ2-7,TGCGCCAGCAGCTTGTGGGGCTACGAGCAGTACTTC,CASSLWGYEQYF
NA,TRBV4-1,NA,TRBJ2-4,TGCGCCAGCAGCCATACAGGGCACCGGGGGGTGGACATTCAGTACTTC,CASSHTGHRGVDIQYF
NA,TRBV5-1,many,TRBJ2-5,TGCGCCAGCAGCTTGCTGCCCCTTGGGCAGAAAGAGACCCAGTACTTC,CASSLLPLGQKETQYF
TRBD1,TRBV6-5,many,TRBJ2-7,TGTGCCAGCAGTTACCGCGGACAGGGGATCTCCTACGAGCAGTACTTC,CASSYRGQGISYEQYF
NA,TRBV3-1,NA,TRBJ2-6,TGTGCCAGCAGGGATTCGGGGCGCATCTCTGGGGCCAACGTCCTGACTTTC,CASRDSGRISGANVLTF
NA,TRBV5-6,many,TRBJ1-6,TGTGCCAGCAGCTTGGGGCCCGGACATCCTGCGTATTCACCCCTCCACTTT,CASSLGPGHPAYSPLHF
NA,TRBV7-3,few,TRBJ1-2,TGTGCCAGCAGCTTACACAGAAACTATGGCTACACCTTC,CASSLHRNYGYTF
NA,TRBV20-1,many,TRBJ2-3,TGCAGTGCTCCCAGGGGCCAGCAGGATACGCAGTATTTT,CSAPRGQQDTQYF
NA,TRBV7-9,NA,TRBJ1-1,TGTGCCAGCAGCTTACGGGTCGACACTGAAGCTTTCTTT,CASSLRVDTEAFF
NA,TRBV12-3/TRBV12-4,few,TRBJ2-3,TGTGCCAGCAGTTCCAGAACTAGCACAGATACGCAGTATTTT,CASSSRTSTDTQYF
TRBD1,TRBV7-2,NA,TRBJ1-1,TGTGCCAGCAGCTTTCCCGGGACAGGGGATAACACTGAAGCTTTCTTT,CASSFPGTGDNTEAFF
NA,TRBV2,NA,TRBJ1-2,TGTGCCAGCAGTGAGCACTCGGCAGGGAGTCCCTATGGCTACACCTTC,CASSEHSAGSPYGYTF
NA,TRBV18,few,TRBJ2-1,TGTGCCAGCTCACCACAGGAGACTGGCGCCGAGCAGTTCTTC,CASSPQETGAEQFF
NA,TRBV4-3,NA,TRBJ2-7,TGCGCCAGCAGCCAAGGGAGGAGTTCCTACGAGCAGTACTTC,CASSQGRSSYEQYF
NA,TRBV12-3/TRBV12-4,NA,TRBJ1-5,TGTGCCAGCAGTTTCCAGGGGACTAGCAATCAGCCCCAGCATTTT,CASSFQGTSNQPQHF
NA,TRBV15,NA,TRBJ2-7,TGTGCCACCAGCTCGAATTACGAGCAGTACTTC,CATSSNYEQYF
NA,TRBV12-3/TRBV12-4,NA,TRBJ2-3,TGTGCCAGCAGTTTAGAGGTCTACAGGGACCCCACAGATACGCAGTATTTT,CASSLEVYRDPTDTQYF
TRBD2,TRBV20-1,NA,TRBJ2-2,TGCAGTGCTAGTTCCGGGACTAGCTATTACACCGGGGAGCTGTTTTTT,CSASSGTSYYTGELFF